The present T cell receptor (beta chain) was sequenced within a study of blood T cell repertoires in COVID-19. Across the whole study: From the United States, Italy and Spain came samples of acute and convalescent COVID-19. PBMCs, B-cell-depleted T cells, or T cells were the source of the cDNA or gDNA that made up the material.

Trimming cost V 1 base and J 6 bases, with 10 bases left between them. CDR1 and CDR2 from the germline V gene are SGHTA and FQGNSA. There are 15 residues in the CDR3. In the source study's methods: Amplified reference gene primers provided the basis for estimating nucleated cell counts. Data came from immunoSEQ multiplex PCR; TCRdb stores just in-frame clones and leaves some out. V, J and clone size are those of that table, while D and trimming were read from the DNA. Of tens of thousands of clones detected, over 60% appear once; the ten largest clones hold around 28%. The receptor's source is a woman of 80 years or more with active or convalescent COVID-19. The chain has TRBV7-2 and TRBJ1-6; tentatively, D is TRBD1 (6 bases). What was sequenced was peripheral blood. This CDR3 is CASSLDRASNSPLHF. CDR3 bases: TGTGCCAGCAGCTTAGACAGGGCCAGTAATTCACCCCTCCACTTT.